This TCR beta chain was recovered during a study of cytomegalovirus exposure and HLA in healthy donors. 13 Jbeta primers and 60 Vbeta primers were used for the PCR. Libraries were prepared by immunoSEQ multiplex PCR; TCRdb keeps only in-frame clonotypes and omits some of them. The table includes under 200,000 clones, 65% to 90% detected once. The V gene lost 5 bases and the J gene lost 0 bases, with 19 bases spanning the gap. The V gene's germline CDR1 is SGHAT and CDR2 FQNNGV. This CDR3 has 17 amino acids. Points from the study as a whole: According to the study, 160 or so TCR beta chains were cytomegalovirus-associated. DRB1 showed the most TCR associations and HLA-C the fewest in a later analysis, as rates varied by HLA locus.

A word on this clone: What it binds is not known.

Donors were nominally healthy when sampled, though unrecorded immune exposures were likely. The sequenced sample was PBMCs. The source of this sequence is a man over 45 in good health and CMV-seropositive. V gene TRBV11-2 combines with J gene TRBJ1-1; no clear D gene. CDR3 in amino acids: CASSTWATRGMNTEAFF. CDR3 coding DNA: TGTGCCAGCAGCACTTGGGCCACGCGAGGGATGAACACTGAAGCTTTCTTT.